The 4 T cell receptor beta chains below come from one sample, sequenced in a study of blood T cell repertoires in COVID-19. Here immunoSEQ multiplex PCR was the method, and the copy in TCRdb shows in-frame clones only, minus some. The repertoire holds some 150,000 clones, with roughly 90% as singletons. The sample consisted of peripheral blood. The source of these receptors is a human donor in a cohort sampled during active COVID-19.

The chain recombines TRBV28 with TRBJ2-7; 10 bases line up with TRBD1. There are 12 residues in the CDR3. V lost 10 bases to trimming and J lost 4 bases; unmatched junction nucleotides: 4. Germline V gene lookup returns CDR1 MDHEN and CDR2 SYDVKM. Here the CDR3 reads CATRQGAYEQYF. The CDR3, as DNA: TGTGCCACAAGACAGGGGGCTTACGAGCAGTACTTC.

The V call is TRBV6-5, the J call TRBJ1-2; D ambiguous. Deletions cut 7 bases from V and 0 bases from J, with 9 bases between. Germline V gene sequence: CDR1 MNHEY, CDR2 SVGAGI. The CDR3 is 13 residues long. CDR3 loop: CASKERANYGYTF. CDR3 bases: TGTGCCAGCAAGGAGAGAGCTAACTATGGCTACACCTTC.

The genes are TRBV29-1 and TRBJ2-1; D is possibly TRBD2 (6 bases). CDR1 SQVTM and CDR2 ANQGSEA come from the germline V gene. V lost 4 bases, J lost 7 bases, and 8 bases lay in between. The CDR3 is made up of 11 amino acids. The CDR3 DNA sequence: TGCAGCGTTGGGGCGGGGAATGAGCAGTTCTTC. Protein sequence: CSVGAGNEQFF.

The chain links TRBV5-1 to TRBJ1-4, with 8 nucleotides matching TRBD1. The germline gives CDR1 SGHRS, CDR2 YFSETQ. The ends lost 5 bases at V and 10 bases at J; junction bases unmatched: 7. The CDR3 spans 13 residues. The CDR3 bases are TGCGCCAGCAGTACCGGGACAGGCACAAAACTGTTTTTT. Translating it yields CASSTGTGTKLFF.